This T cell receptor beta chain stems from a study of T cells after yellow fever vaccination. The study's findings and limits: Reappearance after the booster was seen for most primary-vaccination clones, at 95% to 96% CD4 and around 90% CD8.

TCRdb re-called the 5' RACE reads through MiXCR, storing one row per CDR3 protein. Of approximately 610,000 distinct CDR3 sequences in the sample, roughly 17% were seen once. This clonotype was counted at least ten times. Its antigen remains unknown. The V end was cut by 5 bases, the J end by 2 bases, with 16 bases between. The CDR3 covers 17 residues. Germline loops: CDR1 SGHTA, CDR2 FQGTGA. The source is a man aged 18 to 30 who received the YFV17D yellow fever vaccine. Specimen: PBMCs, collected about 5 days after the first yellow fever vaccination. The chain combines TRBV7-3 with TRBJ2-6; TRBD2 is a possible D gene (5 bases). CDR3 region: CASSVNGAGTGANVLTF. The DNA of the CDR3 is TGTGCCAGCAGCGTGAACGGCGCGGGCACTGGGGCCAACGTCCTGACTTTC.